The 4 T cell receptor beta chains below come from one sample, sequenced in a study of T-cell memory formation after mild COVID-19. Via MiXCR, TCRdb re-called the 5' RACE reads, giving one row per CDR3 protein. Found here are about 200,000 distinct CDR3 sequences, 7.5% to 10% of them singletons; the top ten hold about 3.8%. The sample consisted of PBMCs or a T cell subset sorted from them (not recorded which). The receptors originated from a man in his late teens or twenties who had mild COVID-19 (a few samples of this study predate the infection). Cell type and time point are not known.

This clonotype was counted only a few times. The CDR3 spells CATSRDLQGLGEQYV. The CDR3 DNA reads TGTGCCACCAGCAGAGATCTCCAGGGGCTGGGGGAGCAGTACGTC. J is TRBJ2-7 and V is TRBV15; tentatively, D is TRBD1 (6 bases). Between the trimmed V and J ends, which lost 0 bases and 7 bases, there was a span of 16 bases. The germline V gene has CDR1 LNHNV and CDR2 YYDKDF (reference sequence). The CDR3 loop spans 15 amino acids.

This chain uses TRBV6-5 with TRBJ1-1; D is possibly TRBD1 (5 bases). Germline loops: CDR1 MNHEY, CDR2 SVGAGI. Trimming took off 3 bases at V and 9 bases at J, with 14 bases between the two ends. The CDR3 has 13 amino acids. CDR3 sequence reads: CASSYLGQVKAFF. CDR3 nucleotide sequence: TGTGCCAGCAGTTATTTGGGGCAGGTAAAAGCTTTCTTT.

This clonotype was observed a few times. The chain joins TRBV5-1 to TRBJ1-2, with no clear D. Germline loops: CDR1 SGHRS, CDR2 YFSETQ. There are 15 residues in the CDR3. V was shortened by 4 bases and J by 6 bases, with 19 bases between the two germline ends. CDR3 protein: CASSLRPGVENGYTF. The CDR3 nucleotides read TGCGCCAGCAGCCTGCGCCCCGGGGTCGAGAATGGCTACACCTTC.

This clonotype was observed a few times. CDR3 bases: TGTGCCAGCAGCTTAACTCCCTCTGGAAACACCATATATTTT. The encoded protein is CASSLTPSGNTIYF. This chain links TRBV7-3 with TRBJ1-3; no definite D call. V lost 0 bases and J lost 0, with 3 bases in between. CDR3 size: 14 residues. CDR1 is SGHTA, CDR2 FQGTGA, per germline.